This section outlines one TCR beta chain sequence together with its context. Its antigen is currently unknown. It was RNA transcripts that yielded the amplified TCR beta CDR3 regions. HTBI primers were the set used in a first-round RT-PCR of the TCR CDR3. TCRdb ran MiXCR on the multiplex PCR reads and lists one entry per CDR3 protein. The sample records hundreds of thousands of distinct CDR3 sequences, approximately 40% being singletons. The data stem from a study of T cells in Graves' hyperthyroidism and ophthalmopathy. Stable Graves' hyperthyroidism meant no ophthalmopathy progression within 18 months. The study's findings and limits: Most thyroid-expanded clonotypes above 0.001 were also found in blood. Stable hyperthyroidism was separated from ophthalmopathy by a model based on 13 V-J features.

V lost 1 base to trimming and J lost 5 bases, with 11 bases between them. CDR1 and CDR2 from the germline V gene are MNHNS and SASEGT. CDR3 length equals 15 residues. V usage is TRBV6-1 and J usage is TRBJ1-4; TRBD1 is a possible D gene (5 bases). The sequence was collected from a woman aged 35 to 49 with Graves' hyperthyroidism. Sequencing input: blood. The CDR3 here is CASSEGGSGNEKLFF. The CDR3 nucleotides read TGTGCCAGCAGTGAAGGGGGCAGTGGAAATGAAAAACTGTTTTTT.